The T cell receptor beta chain described here comes from a study of CD8+ T cells in alopecia areata. Background on the study: Those patients who were treated received oral tofacitinib, which was given at 5 to 10 mg twice daily for moderate-to-severe alopecia areata.

A remark on this clone: The target antigen is unknown.

Indicated treatment: oral pan-JAK inhibitor, 5-10 mg twice daily. RNA extraction was followed by reverse transcription into cDNA, which acted as the sequencing template. TCRdb's table, derived via immunoSEQ multiplex PCR, lists solely in-frame clones and lacks some. This table has approximately 150,000 clones, roughly 60% appearing once. CDR3 size: 15 residues. Trimming removed 0 bases from V and 4 bases from J; junction bases left unmatched: 4. Germline V lookup: CDR1 SGDLS, CDR2 YYNGEE. Study outcomes and limitations: Normal skin's resident alphabeta T cells are also sequenced in scalp samples. While tofacitinib was given, many expanded lesional clones persisted in scalp and blood.

Sequenced here: CD4+ T cells sorted from blood, sampled at week 24, from a patient treated with tofacitinib. This TCR derives from a human donor with alopecia areata. This rearrangement joins TRBV9 to TRBJ2-1; 7 bases fit TRBD1. CDR3 sequence reads: CASSVVTGVYNEQFF. Here the CDR3 DNA reads TGTGCCAGCAGCGTAGTAACAGGGGTATACAATGAGCAGTTCTTC.